The rows below give T cell receptor beta chains drawn from one sample of a study of T-cell reconstitution after alpha-beta-depleted transplantation in children. A single record per CDR3 protein comes from TCRdb applying MiXCR to the PCR reads. The top ten hold roughly 31% of the sample, which has about a million distinct CDR3 sequences, less than 30% seen once. Sequencing was performed on PBMCs, mostly from graft donor cells, taken 360 days after TCRalphabeta/CD19-depleted stem cell transplant. The receptors derive from a boy under two years old who had a stem cell transplant for SCID, so the T cells may come from the graft donor. Both conserved end residues are part of each CDR3. D genes are given only for firm matches. The size field is filled for only some rows; it gives once, few, many or a size class.

D gene | clone size | J gene | V gene | CDR3 protein | CDR3 DNA
NA | NA | TRBJ2-2 | TRBV28 | CASSFPGRLNTGELFF | TGTGCCAGCAGTTTCCCGGGCCGCCTTAACACCGGGGAGCTGTTTTTT
NA | NA | TRBJ2-5 | TRBV6-5 | CASSYGARAEETQYF | TGTGCCAGCAGTTACGGGGCCAGGGCCGAAGAGACCCAGTACTTC
NA | NA | TRBJ2-5 | TRBV29-1 | CSVLGVVETQYF | TGCAGCGTTCTCGGGGTCGTGGAGACCCAGTACTTC
NA | few | TRBJ1-2 | TRBV6-1 | CASNVRGDNYGYTF | TGTGCCAGCAATGTTAGGGGGGATAACTATGGCTACACCTTC
NA | few | TRBJ2-5 | TRBV9 | CASSVAPLIPQETQYF | TGTGCCAGCAGCGTAGCGCCCCTAATACCCCAAGAGACCCAGTACTTC
NA | NA | TRBJ2-4 | TRBV20-1 | CSASWTGKNIQYF | TGCAGTGCCTCTTGGACGGGGAAAAACATTCAGTACTTC
NA | NA | TRBJ2-7 | TRBV5-1 | CASSFGGAIEPSYEQYF | TGCGCCAGCAGCTTTGGGGGGGCCATTGAACCCTCCTACGAGCAGTACTTC
TRBD2 | NA | TRBJ2-3 | TRBV20-1 | CSGGTGGLSTDTQYF | TGCAGTGGAGGGACGGGGGGGCTTAGCACAGATACGCAGTATTTT
NA | few | TRBJ2-2 | TRBV18 | CASSPRRDAGELFF | TGTGCCAGCTCACCCCGTCGGGACGCCGGGGAGCTGTTTTTT
TRBD2 | NA | TRBJ2-7 | TRBV7-9 | CASSLEPAGTTDYVEQYF | TGTGCCAGCAGCTTAGAGCCTGCCGGGACTACTGATTACGTTGAGCAGTACTTC
NA | NA | TRBJ2-7 | TRBV20-1 | CSARGKEGGAYEQYF | TGCAGTGCTAGAGGGAAGGAAGGAGGTGCCTACGAGCAGTACTTC
NA | few | TRBJ2-2 | TRBV28 | CASSLPGLNTGELFF | TGTGCCAGCAGTTTGCCGGGCCTTAACACCGGGGAGCTGTTTTTT
NA | few | TRBJ2-3 | TRBV5-1 | CASSLTPTGSFTDTQYF | TGCGCCAGCAGCTTGACCCCGACGGGTAGCTTCACAGATACGCAGTATTTT
NA | few | TRBJ1-2 | TRBV29-1 | CSGGTGANYGYTF | TGCAGCGGGGGGACCGGGGCTAACTATGGCTACACCTTC
NA | few | TRBJ2-3 | TRBV10-3 | CAISGGFVTDTQYF | TGTGCCATCAGCGGGGGATTTGTGACAGATACGCAGTATTTT
NA | NA | TRBJ2-5 | TRBV3-1 | CASLAAGQTQYF | TGTGCTTCCCTGGCGGCTGGTCAGACCCAGTACTTC
NA | few | TRBJ2-3 | TRBV20-1 | CSAHISLGQYF | TGCAGTGCCCATATTAGCCTCGGGCAGTATTTT
NA | few | TRBJ2-3 | TRBV21-1 | CASSKAQRFLAGAPTPYTDTQYF | TGTGCCAGCAGCAAAGCGCAGAGGTTCCTGGCGGGGGCACCGACTCCATACACAGATACGCAGTATTTT
NA | NA | TRBJ2-2 | TRBV5-1 | CASQKQGNTGELFF | TGCGCCAGTCAGAAGCAGGGGAACACCGGGGAGCTGTTTTTT
NA | few | TRBJ1-1 | TRBV12-3/TRBV12-4 | CASSQGPIDNAEAFF | TGTGCCAGCAGCCAGGGGCCGATTGACAACGCTGAAGCTTTCTTT
NA | few | TRBJ1-6 | TRBV27 | CASSLGGPWASPLHF | TGTGCCAGCAGTTTAGGGGGGCCCTGGGCTTCACCCCTCCACTTT
TRBD2 | many | TRBJ2-3 | TRBV7-3 | CASSLAGGFTDTQYF | TGTGCCAGCAGTTTAGCGGGGGGTTTCACAGATACGCAGTATTTT
TRBD1 | NA | TRBJ1-1 | TRBV19 | CASRNLGQGSSEAFF | TGTGCCAGTAGAAACTTGGGACAGGGAAGTTCTGAAGCTTTCTTT
NA | few | TRBJ2-3 | TRBV5-1 | CASSGLAAPTDTQYF | TGCGCCAGCAGCGGACTGGCTGCCCCCACAGATACGCAGTATTTT
NA | NA | TRBJ1-1 | TRBV27 | CASSPPGPRSTEAFF | TGTGCCAGCAGTCCGCCGGGCCCGAGGAGCACTGAAGCTTTCTTT
NA | few | TRBJ2-3 | TRBV24-1 | CATSPTPKVGGTDTQYF | TGTGCCACCAGTCCCACCCCCAAAGTGGGAGGCACAGATACGCAGTATTTT
NA | NA | TRBJ2-7 | TRBV28 | CASSLTPRGSYEQYF | TGTGCCAGCAGTTTGACACCACGGGGTTCCTACGAGCAGTACTTC
TRBD1 | few | TRBJ2-7 | TRBV28 | CASSLTGMGSYEQYF | TGTGCCAGCAGCTTGACAGGGATGGGCTCCTACGAGCAGTACTTC
NA | few | TRBJ1-1 | TRBV12-3/TRBV12-4 | CASSPGGARPEAFF | TGTGCCAGCAGTCCTGGGGGGGCTAGGCCTGAAGCTTTCTTT
NA | NA | TRBJ2-4 | TRBV5-1 | CASSRSPFGILAKNIQYF | TGCGCCAGCAGCCGGAGCCCCTTTGGGATCCTAGCCAAAAACATTCAGTACTTC
NA | few | TRBJ2-2 | TRBV24-1 | CATSDLGGGELFF | TGTGCCACCAGTGATTTAGGCGGCGGGGAGCTGTTTTTT
NA | NA | TRBJ2-5 | TRBV7-7 | CASSFHGAAEATQYF | TGTGCCAGCAGCTTTCATGGGGCGGCCGAAGCGACCCAGTACTTC
NA | NA | TRBJ1-1 | TRBV2 | CASSPWTLEAFF | TGTGCCAGCAGTCCTTGGACTCTTGAAGCTTTCTTT
NA | NA | TRBJ1-1 | TRBV5-1 | CASSLALAGRNTEAFF | TGCGCCAGCAGCTTGGCCCTCGCAGGCCGGAACACTGAAGCTTTCTTT
NA | NA | TRBJ1-4 | TRBV6-1 | CASSEGGGRVLEKLFF | TGTGCCAGCAGTGAAGGAGGCGGCAGGGTTCTCGAAAAACTGTTTTTT
NA | NA | TRBJ1-1 | TRBV5-1 | CASGSGGADTEAFF | TGCGCCAGCGGGTCTGGGGGCGCGGACACTGAAGCTTTCTTT
NA | NA | TRBJ2-7 | TRBV2 | CASSAWREIAAEQYF | TGTGCCAGCAGCGCGTGGAGGGAAATAGCCGCCGAGCAGTACTTC
NA | few | TRBJ2-1 | TRBV11-2 | CASSPTAANEQFF | TGTGCCAGCAGCCCGACCGCGGCCAATGAGCAGTTCTTC
NA | few | TRBJ2-2 | TRBV12-3/TRBV12-4 | CASSNEVNTGELFF | TGTGCCAGCAGTAACGAGGTCAACACCGGGGAGCTGTTTTTT
TRBD2 | NA | TRBJ2-1 | TRBV5-4 | CASSLAGEGSYNEQFF | TGTGCCAGCAGCTTGGCGGGGGAGGGGTCCTACAATGAGCAGTTCTTC
NA | NA | TRBJ2-6 | TRBV18 | CASSQLGANVLTF | TGTGCCAGCTCACAGCTTGGGGCCAACGTCCTGACTTTC
NA | few | TRBJ2-3 | TRBV7-9 | CASSLARDPDTQYF | TGTGCCAGCAGCTTAGCCAGGGATCCGGATACGCAGTATTTT
NA | few | TRBJ1-4 | TRBV2 | CASTEQGKGNEKLFF | TGTGCCAGCACCGAACAGGGAAAGGGTAATGAAAAACTGTTTTTT
NA | NA | TRBJ1-2 | TRBV9 | CASSVGGQGYGYTF | TGTGCCAGCAGCGTAGGGGGGCAGGGGTATGGCTACACCTTC
NA | few | TRBJ2-5 | TRBV5-1 | CASSLSSTPRETQYF | TGCGCCAGCAGCTTGTCGTCGACCCCCAGAGAGACCCAGTACTTC
NA | NA | TRBJ2-7 | TRBV20-1 | CSASDALREQYF | TGCAGTGCTAGTGACGCTTTGCGGGAGCAGTACTTC
TRBD1 | NA | TRBJ1-1 | TRBV18 | CASSLGQGGNTEAIF | TGTGCCAGCTCACTTGGACAGGGAGGGAACACTGAAGCTATCTTT
TRBD1 | few | TRBJ2-1 | TRBV10-3 | CAISESVGQVDNEQFF | TGTGCCATCAGTGAGTCAGTGGGACAGGTAGACAATGAGCAGTTCTTC